One sample yielded the 22 T cell receptor beta chains listed below, sequenced in a study of T cell repertoires in cytomegalovirus infection. TCRdb re-analysed the reads in MiXCR, keeping a single row per CDR3 protein. In the table there are fewer than 550,000 distinct CDR3 sequences, about 11% of which are singletons. The specimen sequenced was PBMCs. Receptors were obtained from a human donor in good health (CMV status not recorded). Some clones in this sample may be carry-over from other donors' samples.

This clonotype was seen ten or more times. CDR3 region: CASSSEGSRSGIQYF. The CDR3 bases are TGTGCCAGCAGCTCCGAGGGCAGCCGAAGCGGCATTCAGTACTTC. V gene TRBV7-2 combines with J gene TRBJ2-4, with D possibly being TRBD2 (5 bases). The V end was cut by 4 bases, the J end by 9 bases, with 19 bases between. Germline-derived CDR1 and CDR2 are SGHTA and FQGNSA. The CDR3 consists of 15 residues. Filled out from reference TRBV7-2 and TRBJ2-4, the complete variable domain reads GAGVSQSPSNKVTEKGKDVELRCDPISGHTALYWYRQSLGQGLEFLIYFQGNSAPDKSGLPSDRFSAERTGGSVSTLTIQRTQQEDSAVYLCASSSEGSRSGIQYFGAGTRLSVL.

This clonotype was detected ten times or more. The chain combines TRBV5-6 with TRBJ2-3; 7 positions match TRBD2. This CDR3 spans 17 amino acids. CDR1 SGHDT and CDR2 YYEEEE come from the germline V gene. Trimming removed 4 bases from V and 2 bases from J; junction bases left unmatched: 13. The CDR3 region has the DNA TGTGCCAGCAGCCCCTGGACGGGGCGGGAGTACACAGATACGCAGTATTTT. It is translated as CASSPWTGREYTDTQYF.

The rearrangement links TRBV29-1 to TRBJ2-3, with 9 bases matching TRBD2. Trimming took 1 base from V and 3 from J; bases not matched to a gene: 14. Germline V gives CDR1 SQVTM, CDR2 ANQGSEA. This CDR3 is 18 amino acids long. As DNA, the CDR3 is TGCAGCGTTGAAGGTCAAGCGGGGGGACCTTTAAGGACAGATACGCAGTATTTT. Translated, it gives CSVEGQAGGPLRTDTQYF.

This clonotype was seen many times. This chain links TRBV7-9 with TRBJ2-1; 7 bases are shared with TRBD2. The CDR3 loop spans 15 amino acids. Germline CDR1 is SEHNR and CDR2 is FQNEAQ (reference sequence). V shed 0 bases and J 8 bases; nucleotides not matched to a gene: 7. The CDR3 nucleotides read TGTGCCAGCAGCTTAGCGGCGGGAGCCGAGGATGAGCAGTTCTTC. Translation: CASSLAAGAEDEQFF.

This clonotype was counted only a few times. This sequence joins TRBV5-5 and TRBJ2-2; 7 bases line up with TRBD2. The CDR3 extends over 14 amino acids. Trimming took 0 bases from V and 7 from J; bases not matched to a gene: 3. Germline CDR1 reads SGHKS; CDR2 reads YYEKEE (reference sequence). CDR3: CASSLELAFGELFF. The CDR3 DNA sequence: TGTGCCAGCAGCTTGGAACTAGCGTTCGGGGAGCTGTTTTTT.

This clonotype was seen at least ten times. One end of the junction varies from germline; a read error may be responsible. This chain connects TRBV3-1 to TRBJ2-2; no definite D call. Germline-derived CDR1 and CDR2 are LGHDT and YNNKEL (reference sequence). There are 13 residues in the CDR3. The CDR3 bases are TGCGCCAGCAGCCCCGACCGCACCGGGGAGCTGTTTTTT. This translates into CASSPDRTGELFF.

Turning to this clonotype: This may be a read error, as it is one base from a much larger clone. The chain is built from TRBV7-6 and TRBJ2-7, with D maybe TRBD2 (5 bases). Germline V gene sequence: CDR1 SGHVS, CDR2 FNYEAQ. V was cut by 4 bases and J by 3 bases, with 10 bases left in between. This CDR3 contains 13 residues. DNA for the CDR3: TGTGCCAGCAGCTACTCCGGGGTCTACGAGCAGTACTTC. This gives the protein CASSYSGVYEQYF.

This clonotype has ten or more counts. V gene TRBV28 combines with J gene TRBJ2-1; 9 bases agree with TRBD2. Germline values: CDR1 MDHEN, CDR2 SYDVKM. This CDR3 is built from 15 residues. Unmatched junction bases numbered 7, after V lost 10 bases and J lost 0 bases. This chain's CDR3 is CATTTSGSSYNEQFF. Written as DNA, the CDR3 is TGTGCCACCACGACTAGCGGTAGCTCCTACAATGAGCAGTTCTTC.

This sequence joins TRBV19 and TRBJ1-6, with D maybe TRBD1 (5 bases). This CDR3 has 12 residues. Germline CDR1 LNHDA, CDR2 SQIVND (reference sequence). V was pared by 3 bases and J by 8 bases, with 5 bases between. In DNA, the CDR3 is TGTGCCAGTAGTATGGGGGATTCACCCCTCCACTTT. This sequence encodes CASSMGDSPLHF.

This clonotype was observed many times. V is TRBV7-3 and J is TRBJ1-1, with TRBD1 as a possible D gene (6 bases). This CDR3 spans 15 amino acids. Germline values: CDR1 SGHTA, CDR2 FQGTGA. V shed 2 bases and J shed 4 bases, with 14 bases lying between them. CDR3 in DNA: TGTGCCAGCAGCTTAGGGGGCCTCGGAGGCACTGAAGCTTTCTTT. Protein: CASSLGGLGGTEAFF.

The chain joins TRBV6-5 to TRBJ1-5, with D perhaps TRBD1 (5 bases). There are 13 residues in the CDR3. With 5 bases removed from V and 7 bases from J, the gap between germline ends came to 12 bases. The germline CDR1 and CDR2 sequences are MNHEY and SVGAGI. CDR3 protein: CASSRGVGQPQHF. CDR3 nucleotides: TGTGCCAGCAGTCGGGGGGTAGGACAGCCCCAGCATTTT.

This clonotype has a count of ten or more. V and J are TRBV3-1 and TRBJ1-2, with no clear D. The CDR3 loop spans 11 amino acids. In germline, CDR1 is LGHDT, CDR2 YNNKEL (reference sequence). V lost 1 base, J lost 4 bases, and 1 base lay in between. The CDR3 sequence: CASSQAYGYTF. The CDR3 DNA is TGTGCCAGCAGCCAAGCCTATGGCTACACCTTC. The whole variable domain, remainder taken from reference TRBV3-1 and TRBJ1-2, is DTAVSQTPKYLVTQMGNDKSIKCEQNLGHDTMYWYKQDSKKFLKIMFSYNNKELIINETVPNRFSPKSPDKAHLNLHINSLELGDSAVYFCASSQAYGYTFGSGTRLTVV.

This clonotype was counted at least ten times. The rearrangement joins TRBV7-3 to TRBJ2-3; D may match TRBD1 or TRBD2 (6 bases each). The germline V gene encodes CDR1 SGHTA and CDR2 FQGTGA. The ends were cut back, 4 bases at V and 1 base at J, with 15 bases in the middle. The CDR3 runs to 16 residues. CDR3 DNA: TGTGCCAGCAGCTGGGATGGGGGGCGGGGCACAGATACGCAGTATTTT. Residues: CASSWDGGRGTDTQYF. Full variable domain (remainder filled in from reference TRBV7-3 and TRBJ2-3): GAGVSQTPSNKVTEKGKYVELRCDPISGHTALYWYRQSLGQGPEFLIYFQGTGAADDSGLPNDRFFAVRPEGSVSTLKIQRTERGDSAVYLCASSWDGGRGTDTQYFGPGTRLTVL.

This clonotype was recorded many times. The chain joins TRBV20-1 to TRBJ2-3, with 13 bases fitting TRBD2. Losses at the gene ends were 6 bases for V and 5 bases for J; bases not matched to a gene: 8. This CDR3 is 15 amino acids long. The germline V gene has CDR1 DFQATT and CDR2 SNEGSKA (reference sequence). The CDR3 protein is CSAVGLAGVEDTQYF. CDR3 in DNA: TGCAGTGCAGTAGGACTAGCGGGAGTGGAAGATACGCAGTATTTT.

The gene calls are TRBV19 and TRBJ1-5; a possible D gene is TRBD1 (5 bases). CDR1 and CDR2 (germline): LNHDA, SQIVND (reference sequence). The CDR3 runs 18 residues. V was pared by 5 bases and J by 11 bases, with 31 bases between. CDR3: CASSVGPLGVGVVGTQHF. The DNA for the CDR3 is TGTGCCAGTAGTGTTGGCCCCTTGGGGGTAGGTGTGGTGGGGACCCAGCATTTT.

The rearrangement uses TRBV20-1 and TRBJ2-3; tentatively, D is TRBD2 (6 bases). The CDR3 is made up of 14 amino acids. Trimming shortened V by 5 bases and J by 0 bases, and 12 bases separated the two germline ends. Looked up from germline, CDR1 is DFQATT and CDR2 is SNEGSKA (reference sequence). CDR3 in DNA: TGCAGTGCTTACAGCGGGTCTAGCACAGATACGCAGTATTTT. Translation: CSAYSGSSTDTQYF.

J is TRBJ2-5 and V is TRBV29-1; D possibly corresponds to TRBD1 (5 bases). V lost 5 bases and J 0 bases, leaving 13 bases between the germline ends. There are 14 residues in the CDR3. Looked up from germline, CDR1 is SQVTM and CDR2 is ANQGSEA. Here the CDR3 DNA reads TGCAGCGTTCCCTTCGACAGACACCAAGAGACCCAGTACTTC. Translation: CSVPFDRHQETQYF.

In this sample, this clonotype turned up many times. This chain joins TRBV14 and TRBJ2-3; no clear D gene. CDR1 is SGHDN, CDR2 FVKESK, per germline. The CDR3 runs 16 residues. The V and J ends lost 3 bases and 1 base respectively, with 14 bases between them. CDR3 sequence reads: CASSHTLGTGTDTQYF. DNA of the CDR3: TGTGCCAGCAGCCATACGTTGGGAACAGGCACAGATACGCAGTATTTT.

The rearrangement uses TRBV2 and TRBJ2-5, with D hard to call. Germline values: CDR1 SNHLY, CDR2 FYNNEI. The CDR3 is made up of 13 amino acids. V was clipped by 5 bases and J by 5 bases, with 12 bases between them. Here the CDR3 DNA reads TGTGCCAGCAGTCCTGAGGCGCGGGAGACCCAGTACTTC. This encodes CASSPEARETQYF.

This clonotype was seen many times. V usage is TRBV2 and J usage is TRBJ2-3; 13 bases fit TRBD2. The germline gives CDR1 SNHLY, CDR2 FYNNEI. V lost 7 bases to trimming and J lost 8 bases; unmatched junction nucleotides: 12. The length of the CDR3 is 16 residues. The CDR3 loop is CASKMDGLAGAVTQYF. CDR3 sequence (DNA): TGTGCCAGCAAAATGGACGGACTAGCGGGAGCTGTTACGCAGTATTTT.

The table lists this clonotype with a few counts. V gene TRBV7-3 combines with J gene TRBJ2-2; weak D call: TRBD2 (6 bases). The CDR3 loop spans 13 amino acids. The germline CDR1 and CDR2 sequences are SGHTA and FQGTGA. Trimming took off 4 bases at V and 9 bases at J, with 12 bases between the two ends. CDR3 bases: TGTGCCAGCAGCTCTGGGACTCCCCGGGAGCTGTTTTTT. Translating gives CASSSGTPRELFF.

This clonotype appeared many times. The rearrangement joins TRBV12-3 or TRBV12-4 to TRBJ2-7, with 11 bases that match TRBD1. This CDR3 is built from 14 residues. V lost 6 bases and J lost 2; bases outside the gene matches: 3. CDR3 amino acids: CASSGQGATYEQYF. The CDR3 coding sequence is TGTGCCAGCAGCGGACAGGGGGCGACCTACGAGCAGTACTTC.